This T cell receptor beta chain was found in a study of patients and donors after allogeneic stem cell transplantation. TCRdb processed the RT-PCR reads anew with MiXCR; each CDR3 protein has one entry. The table has 900,000 to 1,000,000 distinct CDR3 sequences, roughly 18% seen once. CDR3 length equals 15 residues. V was cut by 3 bases and J by 4 bases, with 15 bases left in between. This clonotype turned up a few times. Material: blood, either unsorted or a sorted T cell fraction (not recorded which). The chain is built from TRBV12-3 or TRBV12-4 and TRBJ2-5, with D maybe TRBD1 (7 bases). The TCR was taken from a human donor who was either an allogeneic HSCT recipient or a stem cell or donor lymphocyte infusion donor (not recorded which). It is not recorded whose cells these are; they may come from a transplant donor. This chain's CDR3 is CASSLEGALIETQYF. The CDR3 DNA reads as TGTGCCAGCAGTTTGGAGGGGGCGTTAATAGAGACCCAGTACTTC.